This T cell receptor (beta chain) came from a study of OX40 agonist ivuxolimab in advanced cancers. General observations from the study: Compared with CD4+, CD8+ T cells on average had more expanded clones. CD4+ and CD8+ T cells in blood underwent clonal expansion by week 6 at 0.1 to 3.0 mg/kg.

This CDR3 is built from 15 residues. Germline V CDR1 and CDR2: MDHEN, SYDVKM. V lost 7 bases, J lost 2 bases, and 17 bases lay in between. Points on this clone: Its antigen is undetermined.

Here immunoSEQ multiplex PCR was the method, and the copy in TCRdb shows in-frame clones only, minus some. The sample has some 96,000 clones; around 93% are singletons. This TCR was sampled from an adult with an advanced solid tumor such as melanoma, head and neck, liver or kidney cancer. The V call is TRBV28, the J call TRBJ1-1; the D gene is possibly TRBD1 (6 bases). This specimen was CD4+ or CD8+ T cells sorted from blood, taken in a trial of the OX40 agonist ivuxolimab. Here the CDR3 reads CASTPWGTSNTEAFF. In DNA, the CDR3 is TGTGCCAGCACCCCTTGGGGGACAAGCAACACTGAAGCTTTCTTT.